Below, 20 T cell receptor beta chains from the same sample are listed, as sequenced in a study of blood T cell repertoires in COVID-19. Only in-frame clones appear in the TCRdb table, and some are missing; sequencing was by immunoSEQ multiplex PCR. The sample lists some 270,000 clones, approximately 85% occurring once. The sample consisted of PBMCs or T cells enriched from blood (not recorded which). The receptors were gathered from a woman aged 25 to 39 who had recovered from COVID-19.

The genes are TRBV28 and TRBJ1-2; D is undetermined. V was clipped by 4 bases and J by 0 bases, with 9 bases between them. The CDR3 runs to 14 residues. The germline V gene has CDR1 MDHEN and CDR2 SYDVKM. Written as DNA, the CDR3 is TGTGCCAGCAGTTCGGTATACTCTAACTATGGCTACACCTTC. This codes for CASSSVYSNYGYTF.

The chain recombines TRBV6-2 or TRBV6-3 with TRBJ2-7, with 8 bases that match TRBD1. The junction had 7 bases not matched to a gene; V was cut back by 3 bases and J by 3 bases. CDR1 is MNHEY, CDR2 SVGEGT, per germline. The CDR3 loop spans 15 amino acids. The CDR3 DNA sequence: TGTGCCAGCAGTTATCCGGGGACAGGCGGCTACGAGCAGTACTTC. Residues: CASSYPGTGGYEQYF.

A note on this clone: The sample holds other DNA sequences that translate to the same CDR3. This chain joins TRBV5-4 and TRBJ1-2; D may be TRBD1 (6 bases). This CDR3 contains 13 residues. Germline CDR1 reads SGHNT; CDR2 reads YYREEE (reference sequence). The V end was cut by 3 bases, the J end by 2 bases, with 8 bases between. CDR3 protein: CASSSTGNYGYTF. The CDR3 region has the DNA TGTGCCAGCAGCTCAACAGGGAACTATGGCTACACCTTC.

The V call is TRBV10-2, the J call TRBJ1-1, with a possible D match to TRBD1 (5 bases). The CDR3 has 15 amino acids. Looked up from germline, CDR1 is WSHSY and CDR2 is SAAADI. The V gene lost 4 bases and the J gene lost 0 bases, with 12 bases spanning the gap. The CDR3 protein is CASSVFRQMNTEAFF. DNA of the CDR3: TGCGCCAGCAGTGTGTTTAGACAGATGAACACTGAAGCTTTCTTT.

J is TRBJ1-5 and V is TRBV6-2 or TRBV6-3; maybe TRBD1 (5 bases). In germline, CDR1 is MNHEY, CDR2 SVGEGT. V lost 0 bases and J 7 bases, leaving 10 bases between the germline ends. The CDR3 has 14 residues. CDR3 region: CASSYSISGQPQHF. In DNA, the CDR3 is TGTGCCAGCAGTTACTCGATTTCAGGGCAGCCCCAGCATTTT.

The chain employs TRBV11-2 and TRBJ2-7; D may be TRBD1 (6 bases). V was trimmed by 2 bases and J by 4 bases, leaving 12 bases between them. Germline V gives CDR1 SGHAT, CDR2 FQNNGV. This CDR3 contains 14 residues. CDR3: CASSLQGGRYEQYF. The CDR3 DNA sequence: TGTGCCAGCAGCTTACAAGGGGGTCGGTACGAGCAGTACTTC.

CDR3 coding DNA: TGCGCCAGCAGCTTATACGGGGGGGCCGAGGAGACCCAGTACTTC. This encodes CASSLYGGAEETQYF. The J gene is TRBJ2-5, the V gene TRBV5-1, with 8 nucleotides matching TRBD2. Per germline, CDR1 SGHRS and CDR2 YFSETQ. V lost 2 bases and J lost 5; bases outside the gene matches: 8. The CDR3 is made up of 15 amino acids.

V and J are TRBV6-1 and TRBJ2-7; possible D gene TRBD2, 5 bases. Germline V gives CDR1 MNHNS, CDR2 SASEGT. CDR3 length: 14 residues. V gave up 2 bases and J gave up 0 bases, with 8 bases separating them. This CDR3 reads CASSELALSYEQYF. The CDR3 DNA reads TGTGCCAGCAGTGAACTAGCCCTCTCCTACGAGCAGTACTTC.

The V and J genes are TRBV29-1 and TRBJ2-7; 9 nucleotides align to TRBD1. V was clipped by 4 bases and J by 7 bases; unmatched bases: 11. This CDR3 comprises 14 residues. CDR1 is SQVTM and CDR2 is ANQGSEA in the germline V gene. As DNA, the CDR3 is TGCAGCGTTGGGAGGACAGGGGTGGCGAAAGAGCAGTACTTC. Translation: CSVGRTGVAKEQYF.

In its sample, this clone was seen a few times. The CDR3 is CASSPPLRRASGNTIYF. The CDR3 DNA is TGTGCCAGCTCACCCCCCTTAAGGAGGGCTTCTGGAAACACCATATATTTT. The chain has TRBV18 and TRBJ1-3; D is uncertain. Germline V gene sequence: CDR1 KGHSH, CDR2 LQKENI. The CDR3 loop spans 17 amino acids. The germline V and J ends were trimmed by 3 bases and 1 base, with 16 bases remaining between them.

Only one count was recorded for this clone. The chain couples TRBV4-1 to TRBJ2-7; D not resolved. Trimming removed 0 bases at V and 2 bases at J, with 14 bases between. Germline V gives CDR1 MGHRA, CDR2 YSYEKL. This CDR3 is built from 16 residues. The CDR3 sequence is CASSQDSTRIAYEQYF. The DNA of the CDR3 is TGCGCCAGCAGCCAAGATAGTACGCGGATAGCCTACGAGCAGTACTTC.

The chain uses TRBV6-5 and TRBJ2-1, with D perhaps matching TRBD1 (6 bases). Per germline, CDR1 MNHEY and CDR2 SVGAGI. The CDR3 has 16 amino acids. V gave up 0 bases and J gave up 0 bases, with 9 bases separating them. Written as DNA, the CDR3 is TGTGCCAGCAGTTACTCACAGGGAAGCTCCTACAATGAGCAGTTCTTC. Translation: CASSYSQGSSYNEQFF.

J is TRBJ2-3 and V is TRBV29-1, with a tentative D call TRBD2 (6 bases). V lost 1 base and J 6 bases, leaving 11 bases between the germline ends. From germline, CDR1 is SQVTM and CDR2 ANQGSEA. CDR3 length: 13 amino acids. The CDR3 DNA sequence: TGCAGCGTTGAAGGTGGAGGGCCCGATACGCAGTATTTT. Protein product: CSVEGGGPDTQYF.

In this sample, this clone turned up once. The chain links TRBV7-9 to TRBJ2-5; TRBD2 might be the D (6 bases). The germline V gene encodes CDR1 SEHNR and CDR2 FQNEAQ (reference sequence). Trimming pared 7 bases from V and 4 bases from J, leaving 7 bases between. The CDR3 spans 11 residues. The CDR3 bases are TGTGCCAGCATGGGGGGAGAGACCCAGTACTTC. This codes for CASMGGETQYF. The full variable domain, its missing parts supplied by reference TRBV7-9 and TRBJ2-5, is DTGVSQNPRHKITKRGQNVTFRCDPISEHNRLYWYRQTLGQGPEFLTYFQNEAQLEKSRLLSDRFSAERPKGSFSTLEIQRTEQGDSAMYLCASMGGETQYFGPGTRLLVL.

The chain uses TRBV20-1 and TRBJ2-1, with 7 bases identical to TRBD2. Trimming removed 3 bases from V and 1 base from J; junction bases left unmatched: 6. Germline loops: CDR1 DFQATT, CDR2 SNEGSKA (reference sequence). The CDR3 consists of 15 residues. CDR3 nucleotides: TGCAGTGCTAGTGGTCTAGCGGAATCCTACAATGAGCAGTTCTTC. Amino acid sequence: CSASGLAESYNEQFF.

The J gene is TRBJ2-7, the V gene TRBV2, with no clear D. Germline lookup yields CDR1 SNHLY and CDR2 FYNNEI. CDR3 length: 13 residues. V was pared by 8 bases and J by 3 bases, with 14 bases between. The CDR3 loop is CASASLTGYEQYF. The DNA for the CDR3 is TGTGCCAGCGCATCCTTGACGGGCTACGAGCAGTACTTC.

This chain joins TRBV28 and TRBJ2-1, with TRBD2 as a possible D gene (6 bases). Trimming took off 6 bases at V and 8 bases at J, with 17 bases between the two ends. The CDR3 contains 14 residues. Germline CDR1 and CDR2: MDHEN and SYDVKM. The CDR3 nucleotides are TGTGCCAGCAGCCGACTCAGGACGGGGGATGAGCAGTTCTTC. It codes for CASSRLRTGDEQFF.

The V gene is TRBV9, the J gene TRBJ2-1, with 15 bases fitting TRBD2. J lost 4 bases, V lost 3 bases, and 2 bases had no gene match. The germline V gene has CDR1 SGDLS and CDR2 YYNGEE. This CDR3 contains 16 residues. This CDR3 is CASSAGLAGGYNEQFF. CDR3 nucleotide sequence: TGTGCCAGCAGCGCCGGACTAGCGGGAGGGTACAATGAGCAGTTCTTC.

The chain recombines TRBV12-3 or TRBV12-4 with TRBJ1-3; 10 nucleotides align to TRBD1. The CDR3 has 13 residues. V was pared by 10 bases and J by 5 bases, with 5 bases of the junction left unmatched. CDR3 loop: CATPGQGRNTIYF. CDR3 DNA sequence: TGTGCCACCCCGGGACAGGGGAGAAACACCATATATTTT.

This chain uses TRBV7-9 with TRBJ2-3, with D uncertain. The CDR3 is 12 residues long. Germline V lookup: CDR1 SEHNR, CDR2 FQNEAQ (reference sequence). The V and J ends lost 6 bases and 6 bases respectively, with 10 bases between them. The CDR3 DNA is TGTGCCAGCAGTTCCGACTTGGATACGCAGTATTTT. As protein: CASSSDLDTQYF.